The clone carrying this T cell receptor (beta chain) has only a few counts. No treatment of any kind had been given to any patient before thyroid surgery. The CDR3 runs 14 residues. V trimming: 7 bases; J trimming: 12 bases; junction bases outside the gene matches: 14. With MiXCR, TCRdb reprocessed the PCR reads. The sample has 10,000 to 15,000 clones, roughly 29% seen once. This sample is drawn from a study of metastatic and nonmetastatic thyroid tumors. Overall study context: Repertoire comparisons spanned blood and tumor or nodule tissue from malignant and benign thyroid patients.

This chain links TRBV12-3 or TRBV12-4 with TRBJ1-1; 10 positions match TRBD1. The specimen was tumor tissue. This TCR was sampled from a female donor with papillary thyroid cancer or a benign thyroid nodule (not recorded which). Some clones in this sample may be carry-over from other donors' samples. The CDR3: CASTRTGGNTDSFF. CDR3 DNA sequence: TGTGCCAGCACCCGGACAGGGGGGAACACTGATTCTTTCTTT.